The count of the clone carrying this TCR beta chain is one. Its antigen remains unknown. TCRdb's copy holds only in-frame clones and misses some; the assay was immunoSEQ multiplex PCR. The sample records about 1.5 million clones, around 98% being singletons. This record belongs to a study of shared clonotypes between healthy human individuals. Overall study findings and caveats: Naive subsets, compared against memory subsets, generally had larger estimated richness values.

Division of CD4+ cells produced a CD45RA+ naive subset and a CD45RA-negative memory subset. This CDR3 has 13 residues. Trimming removed 3 bases at V and 11 bases at J, with 15 bases between. Germline V CDR1 and CDR2: SGHAT, FQNNGV. The sequenced sample was naive CD4+ T cells sorted from blood. Noted subset: CD45RA+ positively selected. This sequence originates from a man aged 25-45 years in good health. The chain joins TRBV11-2 to TRBJ2-3; perhaps TRBD2 as D (6 bases). CDR3 in amino acids: CASSFRRDRQQYF. In DNA form, the CDR3 reads TGTGCCAGCAGCTTTCGGCGGGACCGCCAGCAGTATTTT. The full variable domain, its missing parts supplied by reference TRBV11-2 and TRBJ2-3, is EAGVAQSPRYKIIEKRQSVAFWCNPISGHATLYWYQQILGQGPKLLIQFQNNGVVDDSQLPKDRFSAERLKGVDSTLKIQPAKLEDSAVYLCASSFRRDRQQYFGPGTRLTVL.